This T cell receptor beta chain stems from a study of radiation and T cells in renal cell carcinoma. Data came from immunoSEQ multiplex PCR; TCRdb stores just in-frame clones and leaves some out. The data contain some 78,000 clones, 70% to 90% of them singletons. Time point noted: blood 4 weeks post-SBRT, at nephrectomy. Described treatment: 15 Gy SBRT to primary tumor, nephrectomy 4 weeks later. This renal cell carcinoma was of the clear cell type. The germline V and J ends were trimmed by 5 bases and 4 bases, with 17 bases remaining between them. Germline CDR1 reads MNHEY; CDR2 reads SVGAGI. This CDR3 spans 15 amino acids.

The rearrangement joins TRBV6-5 to TRBJ1-1, with D perhaps matching TRBD1 (6 bases). This material consisted of blood, taken from a patient whose treatment included radiotherapy and nephrectomy. The source of this sequence is a woman aged 70-85 years with renal cell carcinoma. This CDR3 is CASSPGGTRGTEAFF. The CDR3 DNA sequence: TGTGCCAGCAGTCCGGGGGGCACTCGGGGCACTGAAGCTTTCTTT.